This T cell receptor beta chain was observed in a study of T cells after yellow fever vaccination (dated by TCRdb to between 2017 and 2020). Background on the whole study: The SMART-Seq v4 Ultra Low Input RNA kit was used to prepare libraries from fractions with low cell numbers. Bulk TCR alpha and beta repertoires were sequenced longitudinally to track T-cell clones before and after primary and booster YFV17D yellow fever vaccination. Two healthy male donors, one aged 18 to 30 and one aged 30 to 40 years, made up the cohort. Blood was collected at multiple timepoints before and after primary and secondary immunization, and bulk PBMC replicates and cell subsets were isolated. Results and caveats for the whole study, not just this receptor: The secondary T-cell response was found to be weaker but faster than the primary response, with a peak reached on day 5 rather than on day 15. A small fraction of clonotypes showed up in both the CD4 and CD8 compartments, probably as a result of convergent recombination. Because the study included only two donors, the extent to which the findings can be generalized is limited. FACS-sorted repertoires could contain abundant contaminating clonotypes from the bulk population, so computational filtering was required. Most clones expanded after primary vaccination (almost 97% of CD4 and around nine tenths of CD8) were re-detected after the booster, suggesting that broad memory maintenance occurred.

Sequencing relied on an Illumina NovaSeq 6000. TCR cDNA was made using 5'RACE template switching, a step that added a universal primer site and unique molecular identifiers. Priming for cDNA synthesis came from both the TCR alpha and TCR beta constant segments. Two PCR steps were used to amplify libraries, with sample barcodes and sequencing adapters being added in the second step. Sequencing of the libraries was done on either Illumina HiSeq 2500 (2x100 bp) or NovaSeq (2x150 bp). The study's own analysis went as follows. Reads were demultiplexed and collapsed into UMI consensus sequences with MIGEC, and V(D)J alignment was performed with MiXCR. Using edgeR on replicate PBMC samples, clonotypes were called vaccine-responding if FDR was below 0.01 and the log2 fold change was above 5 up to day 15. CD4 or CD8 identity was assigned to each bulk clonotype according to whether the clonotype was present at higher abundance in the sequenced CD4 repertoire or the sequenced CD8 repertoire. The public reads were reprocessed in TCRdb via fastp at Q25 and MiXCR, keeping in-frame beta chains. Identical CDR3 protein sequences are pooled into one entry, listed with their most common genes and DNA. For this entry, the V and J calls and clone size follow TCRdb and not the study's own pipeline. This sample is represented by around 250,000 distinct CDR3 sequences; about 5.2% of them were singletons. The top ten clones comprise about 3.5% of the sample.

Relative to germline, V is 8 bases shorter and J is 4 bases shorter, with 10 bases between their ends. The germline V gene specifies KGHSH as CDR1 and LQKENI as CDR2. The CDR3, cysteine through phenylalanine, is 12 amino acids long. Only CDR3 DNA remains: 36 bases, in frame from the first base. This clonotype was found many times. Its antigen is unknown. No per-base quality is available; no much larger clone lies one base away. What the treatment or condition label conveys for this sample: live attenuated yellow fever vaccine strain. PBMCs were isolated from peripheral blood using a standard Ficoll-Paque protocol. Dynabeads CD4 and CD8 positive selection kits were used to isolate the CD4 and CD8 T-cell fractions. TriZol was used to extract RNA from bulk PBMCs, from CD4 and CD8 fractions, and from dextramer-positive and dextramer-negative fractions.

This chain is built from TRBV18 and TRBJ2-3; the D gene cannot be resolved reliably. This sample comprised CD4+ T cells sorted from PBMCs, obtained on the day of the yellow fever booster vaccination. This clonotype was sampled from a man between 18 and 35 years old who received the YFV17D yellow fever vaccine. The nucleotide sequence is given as TGTGCCAGCAGCCCCCGCGCAGATACGCAGTATTTT. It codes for CASSPRADTQYF.